This T cell receptor beta chain was recovered during a study of T cell responses to AZD1222 COVID-19 vaccine. Study observations and caveats: When two AZD1222 doses had been given, Spike-specific TCR breadth and depth rose. The study reported that nearly half of spike-specific TCRs target unmutated variant regions.

Remarks on this clone: Its antigen is undetermined.

The table came from immunoSEQ multiplex PCR; TCRdb's copy has only in-frame clones and leaves some out. The sample yields about 4,600 clones, 89% seen once. The trim removed 6 bases at V and 5 bases at J, leaving 8 bases unmatched. The CDR3 covers 14 residues. Germline CDR1 and CDR2: MDHEN and SYDVKM. Second-dose timings of about 4 or about 12 weeks were pooled. The source was peripheral blood, collected 28 days after the second AZD1222 dose. The chain has TRBV28 and TRBJ1-2; 8 nucleotides agree with TRBD1. The sequence was obtained from an adult who received the AZD1222 COVID-19 vaccine. DNA of the CDR3: TGTGCCAGCAGATCTCAGGGGGCGAAGTATGGCTACACCTTC. Protein: CASRSQGAKYGYTF.